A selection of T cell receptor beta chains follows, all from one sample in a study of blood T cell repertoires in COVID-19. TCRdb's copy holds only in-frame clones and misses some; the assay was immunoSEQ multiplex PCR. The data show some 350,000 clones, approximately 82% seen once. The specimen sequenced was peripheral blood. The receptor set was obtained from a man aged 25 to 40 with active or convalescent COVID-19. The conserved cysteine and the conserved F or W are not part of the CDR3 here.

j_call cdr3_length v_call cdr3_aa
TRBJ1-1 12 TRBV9 ASSVSGKNTEAF
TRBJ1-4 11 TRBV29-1 SVRSQPGEKLF
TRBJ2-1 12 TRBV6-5 ASKASGIGNEQF
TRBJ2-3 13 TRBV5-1 ASSSASGSTDTQY
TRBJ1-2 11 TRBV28 ASSLGGRKGYT
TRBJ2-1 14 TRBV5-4 ASSLALSGSYNEQF
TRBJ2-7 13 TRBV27 ASSLRTGREHEQY
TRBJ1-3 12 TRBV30 AWTGVFSGNTIY
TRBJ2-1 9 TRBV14 ASSQRIEQF
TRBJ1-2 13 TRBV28 ASSLSPDLLDGYT
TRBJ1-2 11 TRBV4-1 ASSQPSEGSYT
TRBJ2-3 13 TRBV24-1 ATSERDRVTDTQY
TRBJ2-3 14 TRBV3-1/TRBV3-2 ASSPRTSGGTDTQY
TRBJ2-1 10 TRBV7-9 ASSPVYNEQF
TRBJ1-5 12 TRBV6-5 ASSKDRGNQPQH
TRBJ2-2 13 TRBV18 ASSPGTDLTGELF
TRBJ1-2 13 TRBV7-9 ASSFYRGTLDGYT
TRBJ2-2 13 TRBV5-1 ASSRRLGDTGELF
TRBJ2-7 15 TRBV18 ASSSLAGGFSSYEQY
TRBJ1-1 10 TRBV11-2 ASSLVQAPAF
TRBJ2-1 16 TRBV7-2 ASSLAPRLAVVGNEQF
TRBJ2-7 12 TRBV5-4 ASSLRGHPYEQY
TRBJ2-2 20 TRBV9 ASSVSKYAGLTLPPNTGELF
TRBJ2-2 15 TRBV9 ASTSRGSRVNTGELF
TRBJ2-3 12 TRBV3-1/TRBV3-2 ASSQVSGRDTQY
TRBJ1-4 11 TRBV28 ASRGTANEKLF
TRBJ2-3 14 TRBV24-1 ATSDYGQGGTDTQY
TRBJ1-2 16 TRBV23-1 ASSQYGEGAAANYGYT
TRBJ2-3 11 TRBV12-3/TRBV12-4 AIELAATDTQY
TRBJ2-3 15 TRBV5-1 ASSPAGAAVSTDTQY
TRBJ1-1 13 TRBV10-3 AISEMGGDGTEAF
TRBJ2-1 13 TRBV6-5 ASRYQIAGRNEQF
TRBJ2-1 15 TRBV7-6 ASSPRLAEDLRNEQF
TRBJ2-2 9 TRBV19 ASSVIGELF
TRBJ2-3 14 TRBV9 ASSSEGLSSTDTQY
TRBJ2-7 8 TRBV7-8 ASSLAGAY
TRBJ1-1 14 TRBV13 ASSLDRVGSGAEAF
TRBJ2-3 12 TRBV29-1 SVQRELGTDTQY
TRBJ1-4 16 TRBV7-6 ASSLGRALQGTDGKLF
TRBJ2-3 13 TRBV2 ASRQDRGRPDTQY
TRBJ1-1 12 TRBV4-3 ASSQQGLDTEAF
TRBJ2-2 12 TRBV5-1 ASSFSVSGGELF
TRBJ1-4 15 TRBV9 ASSVLATGGVNEKLF
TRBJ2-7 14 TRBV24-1 ATSGTTSGDSYEQY
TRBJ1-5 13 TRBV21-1 ASSKERGGYQPQH
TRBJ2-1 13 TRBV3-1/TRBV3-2 ASSRSAGGLNEQF
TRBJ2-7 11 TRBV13 ASSTAGLSEQY
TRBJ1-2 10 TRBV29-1 SVEAGPYGYT
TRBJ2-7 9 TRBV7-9 ASSLGTVQY
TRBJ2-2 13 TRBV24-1 ATGGGRADTGELF
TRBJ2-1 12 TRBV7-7 ASSRDRGGNEQF
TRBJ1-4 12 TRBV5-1 ASSRDSTNEKLF
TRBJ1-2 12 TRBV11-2 ASSSRQGEDGYT